Following are 18 T cell receptor beta chains from one sample sequenced in a study of T cell changes during pregnancy in multiple sclerosis. Using immunoSEQ multiplex PCR, the repertoire was profiled, and TCRdb retains in-frame clones only, with some absent. The sample consists of some 47,000 clones, about 96% of them appearing once. The source was peripheral blood, collected in the second trimester of pregnancy. The receptors were gathered from a female donor with multiple sclerosis, enrolled in a pregnancy study.

This chain uses TRBV14 with TRBJ1-1; tentative D call: TRBD1 (5 bases). CDR3 size: 13 residues. Germline V CDR1 and CDR2: SGHDN, FVKESK. V lost 1 base to trimming and J lost 5 bases, with 8 bases between them. CDR3 DNA sequence: TGTGCCAGCAGCCAAGTCGGGGGAACTGAAGCTTTCTTT. It encodes CASSQVGGTEAFF.

The CDR3 coding sequence is TGTGCCAGCAGTGTTTACAGGGGGAGTGGGACTGAAGCTTTCTTT. Protein: CASSVYRGSGTEAFF. The rearrangement joins TRBV6-1 to TRBJ1-1, with 8 bases identical to TRBD1. The germline gives CDR1 MNHNS, CDR2 SASEGT. Trimming took 4 bases from V and 5 from J; bases not matched to a gene: 9. This CDR3 spans 15 amino acids.

This clone was detected once. The chain is built from TRBV7-3 and TRBJ2-2; 8 bases align to TRBD1. The germline CDR1 and CDR2 sequences are SGHTA and FQGTGA. CDR3 size: 14 residues. V shed 4 bases and J 5 bases; nucleotides not matched to a gene: 3. CDR3 in DNA: TGTGCCAGCAGCTCCTACAGGGGGACCGGGGAGCTGTTTTTT. Translating it yields CASSSYRGTGELFF. Based on the CDR3 plus reference TRBV7-3 and TRBJ2-2, the full variable domain is GAGVSQTPSNKVTEKGKYVELRCDPISGHTALYWYRQSLGQGPEFLIYFQGTGAADDSGLPNDRFFAVRPEGSVSTLKIQRTERGDSAVYLCASSSYRGTGELFFGEGSRLTVL.

The gene calls are TRBV7-9 and TRBJ1-1; 7 nucleotides agree with TRBD1. V trimming: 4 bases; J trimming: 4 bases; junction bases outside the gene matches: 9. This CDR3 has 15 amino acids. Per the germline V gene, CDR1 is SEHNR and CDR2 is FQNEAQ (reference sequence). The CDR3 reads CASSSRQGPGTEAFF. CDR3 coding DNA: TGTGCCAGCAGCTCCCGACAGGGCCCGGGCACTGAAGCTTTCTTT.

The chain combines TRBV11-2 with TRBJ2-1; D is perhaps TRBD2 (6 bases). Germline CDR1 is SGHAT and CDR2 is FQNNGV. The CDR3 contains 15 residues. V was trimmed by 1 base and J by 3 bases, leaving 10 bases between them. CDR3: CASSLAEAGYNEQFF. CDR3 nucleotides: TGTGCCAGCAGCTTAGCCGAAGCGGGCTACAATGAGCAGTTCTTC.

This chain links TRBV10-3 with TRBJ2-7; 8 bases align to TRBD2. After removal of 9 bases from V and 0 bases from J, the junction contained 4 bases not matched to a gene. Germline V CDR1 and CDR2: ENHRY, SYGVKD. CDR3 length: 13 residues. In DNA form, the CDR3 reads TGTGCCATGGGGAGCGGGGGCTCCTACGAGCAGTACTTC. Amino acids: CAMGSGGSYEQYF.

The chain's CDR3 is CASSLDRGIDTQYF. CDR3 nucleotide sequence: TGTGCCAGCAGCTTAGATCGGGGGATAGATACGCAGTATTTT. V usage is TRBV11-2 and J usage is TRBJ2-3; the D gene is possibly TRBD2 (6 bases). CDR3 size: 14 residues. Germline CDR1 reads SGHAT; CDR2 reads FQNNGV. Between the trimmed V and J ends, which lost 0 bases and 5 bases, there was a span of 9 bases.

CDR3 sequence: CASRFWGEGVVEAFF. The CDR3 DNA reads TGTGCCAGCCGGTTTTGGGGGGAAGGGGTCGTTGAAGCTTTCTTT. The chain employs TRBV6-5 and TRBJ1-1; weak D call: TRBD1 (5 bases). The CDR3 runs to 15 residues. The V end lost 8 bases, the J end lost 7 bases, and 23 bases lay between the germline ends. Germline V gives CDR1 MNHEY, CDR2 SVGAGI.

The rearrangement joins TRBV11-3 to TRBJ2-1; 11 bases map to TRBD2. The length of the CDR3 is 15 residues. The J segment lost 7 bases and the V segment lost 1 base, leaving 3 bases of the junction unmatched. Germline assignment: CDR1 SGHNT and CDR2 YENEEA. The CDR3 here is CASSLGLAGRNEQFF. For the CDR3, the DNA is TGTGCCAGCAGCTTAGGACTAGCGGGAAGGAATGAGCAGTTCTTC.

The genes are TRBV7-6 and TRBJ2-7; TRBD2 matches 8 bases. Germline lookup yields CDR1 SGHVS and CDR2 FNYEAQ. The length of the CDR3 is 15 residues. V lost 5 bases, J lost 3 bases, and 9 bases stayed unmatched. The CDR3 is CASSQARGRIYEQYF. In nucleotides, the CDR3 is TGTGCCAGCAGCCAAGCTCGCGGGAGGATCTACGAGCAGTACTTC.

The chain uses TRBV6-5 and TRBJ2-1; tentatively, D is TRBD2 (6 bases). This CDR3 is built from 12 residues. The germline gives CDR1 MNHEY, CDR2 SVGAGI. Trimming removed 6 bases from V and 9 bases from J, with 12 bases in between. The CDR3 nucleotides read TGTGCCAGCAGATCACAAGCGGGTGAGCAGTTCTTC. Its translation: CASRSQAGEQFF.

The V call is TRBV19, the J call TRBJ1-2; D gene unclear. The CDR3 has 13 amino acids. CDR1 is LNHDA, CDR2 SQIVND, per germline (reference sequence). Trimming took off 0 bases at V and 5 bases at J, with 7 bases between the two ends. The CDR3 sequence: CASSIDRLYGYTF. The DNA of the CDR3 is TGTGCCAGTAGTATAGACAGGCTGTATGGCTACACCTTC. Using reference TRBV19 and TRBJ1-2 for the parts outside the CDR3, the full variable domain is DGGITQSPKYLFRKEGQNVTLSCEQNLNHDAMYWYRQDPGQGLRLIYYSQIVNDFQKGDIAEGYSVSREKKESFPLTVTSAQKNPTAFYLCASSIDRLYGYTFGSGTRLTVV.

V and J are TRBV10-1 and TRBJ2-7; no firm D call. V was clipped by 3 bases and J by 9 bases, with 18 bases between them. Germline V gene sequence: CDR1 WNHNN, CDR2 SYGVQD (reference sequence). The length of the CDR3 is 14 residues. This CDR3 reads CASSETASPSWQYF. CDR3 coding DNA: TGCGCCAGCAGTGAAACAGCATCTCCCTCGTGGCAGTACTTC.

The rearrangement links TRBV14 to TRBJ2-7; TRBD2 matches at 8 bases. Germline V gene lookup returns CDR1 SGHDN and CDR2 FVKESK. Trimming at V came to 5 bases and at J to 3 bases, leaving 9 bases not matched to a gene. CDR3 size: 15 residues. In DNA form, the CDR3 reads TGTGCCAGCAGCTCCCGGGCTAGCGGGTTCTACGAGCAGTACTTC. It is translated as CASSSRASGFYEQYF.

This chain uses TRBV6-1 with TRBJ1-1; 7 bases are a match to TRBD1. Germline V lookup: CDR1 MNHNS, CDR2 SASEGT. The CDR3 spans 14 residues. V lost 4 bases and J lost 8; bases outside the gene matches: 10. The CDR3 coding sequence is TGTGCCAGCAGTGCCACTGTGGACAGGCGAGAAGCTTTCTTT. Its protein is CASSATVDRREAFF.

This clone was recorded once. In nucleotides, the CDR3 is TGTGCCAGCAGCGCACAGCATGAAGCTTTCTTT. Encoded protein: CASSAQHEAFF. The chain joins TRBV9 to TRBJ1-1; D is uncertain. This CDR3 comprises 11 residues. V was trimmed by 3 bases and J by 7 bases, leaving 7 bases between them. Looked up from germline, CDR1 is SGDLS and CDR2 is YYNGEE. The full variable domain, in which reference TRBV9 and TRBJ1-1 provide the parts outside the CDR3, is DSGVTQTPKHLITATGQRVTLRCSPRSGDLSVYWYQQSLDQGLQFLIQYYNGEERAKGNILERFSAQQFPDLHSELNLSSLELGDSALYFCASSAQHEAFFGQGTRLTVV.

This clone was detected only once. V and J are TRBV5-1 and TRBJ1-1; 8 positions match TRBD1. V trimming: 2 bases; J trimming: 0 bases; junction bases outside the gene matches: 6. This CDR3 comprises 16 residues. CDR1 and CDR2 (germline): SGHRS, YFSETQ. The CDR3 loop is CASSLPTGALNTEAFF. The CDR3 DNA reads TGCGCCAGCAGCTTACCGACAGGGGCCTTGAACACTGAAGCTTTCTTT. Full variable domain (rest looked up from reference TRBV5-1 and TRBJ1-1): KAGVTQTPRYLIKTRGQQVTLSCSPISGHRSVSWYQQTPGQGLQFLFEYFSETQRNKGNFPGRFSGRQFSNSRSEMNVSTLELGDSALYLCASSLPTGALNTEAFFGQGTRLTVV.

The CDR3 region has the DNA TGTGCCAGCAGTGGGTCGACAGGGGGACGAACCGGGGAGCTGTTTTTT. This translates into CASSGSTGGRTGELFF. The gene calls are TRBV2 and TRBJ2-2, with 9 bases identical to TRBD1. This CDR3 has 16 residues. The junction had 8 bases not matched to a gene; V was cut back by 4 bases and J by 5 bases. Germline V lookup: CDR1 SNHLY, CDR2 FYNNEI.